Listed below are T cell receptor beta chains from one sample, sequenced in a study of shared clonotypes between healthy human individuals. TCRdb's table, derived via immunoSEQ multiplex PCR, lists solely in-frame clones and lacks some. The table includes some 900,000 clones, approximately 76% detected once. Sequenced material: memory CD4+ T cells sorted from blood. The source of these receptors is a man aged 18 to 30 in good health. CDR3s include the opening cysteine and the closing phenylalanine or tryptophan. The order of the fields is V gene, clone size, J gene, CDR3 protein. Size is omitted from some rows. Given values are once, few, many or a class for expanded clones.

V: TRBV5-1; size: -; J: TRBJ2-2; CDR3: CASQPLTNTGELFF
V: TRBV6-5; size: -; J: TRBJ1-1; CDR3: CASSFDRTTEAFF
V: TRBV19; size: few; J: TRBJ1-5; CDR3: CASSTQGAGQPQHF
V: TRBV2; size: -; J: TRBJ1-1; CDR3: CASRWGGGTEAFF
V: TRBV5-1; size: -; J: TRBJ2-1; CDR3: CASSPGQGAGNEQFF
V: TRBV10-1; size: -; J: TRBJ1-6; CDR3: CASSESPWGALHF
V: TRBV6-5; size: few; J: TRBJ2-1; CDR3: CASKSSGNEQFF
V: TRBV6-6; size: -; J: TRBJ1-4; CDR3: CASSLDATNEKLFF
V: TRBV7-2; size: few; J: TRBJ2-1; CDR3: CASSLRIAGAHNEQFF
V: TRBV5-1; size: -; J: TRBJ1-1; CDR3: CASSLFGGDTEAFF
V: TRBV6-5; size: few; J: TRBJ1-2; CDR3: CASTGANYGYTF
V: TRBV6-5; size: -; J: TRBJ1-5; CDR3: CASSRTGGNQPQHF
V: TRBV5-1; size: -; J: TRBJ1-1; CDR3: CASSTGMNTEAFF
V: TRBV4-3; size: -; J: TRBJ2-7; CDR3: CASSPGLAAYEQYF
V: TRBV19; size: -; J: TRBJ1-1; CDR3: CASSRGPTEAFF
V: TRBV28; size: -; J: TRBJ2-1; CDR3: CASSLPAGLSHNEQFF
V: TRBV5-4; size: many; J: TRBJ2-5; CDR3: CASSSPDRGGQETQYF
V: TRBV30; size: -; J: TRBJ1-4; CDR3: CAGTFGIGVGGTTNEKLFF
V: TRBV2; size: few; J: TRBJ1-1; CDR3: CASSDTSMNTEAFF
V: TRBV6-6; size: -; J: TRBJ2-3; CDR3: CASSYNSGSTDTQYF
V: TRBV5-4; size: -; J: TRBJ2-3; CDR3: CASSFDNRGPDTQYF
V: TRBV6-1; size: -; J: TRBJ2-2; CDR3: CASSTRQAGGELFF
V: TRBV11-2; size: -; J: TRBJ2-7; CDR3: CASSRPTGTQGHEQYF
V: TRBV5-1; size: -; J: TRBJ2-6; CDR3: CASSPRDREGSGANVLTF
V: TRBV5-4; size: -; J: TRBJ2-3; CDR3: CASSLVLDRLTDTQYF
V: TRBV5-4; size: -; J: TRBJ2-7; CDR3: CASSYSGREGEQYF
V: TRBV5-1; size: -; J: TRBJ1-1; CDR3: CASSLYDRENTEAFF